One and the same sample provided the 27 T cell receptor beta chains below, sequenced in a study of technical replicates of blood from a handful of donors. Clones were read by immunoSEQ multiplex PCR, and TCRdb kept only the in-frame ones, dropping some. In the table there are tens of thousands of clones, roughly 91% of which are singletons. The material sequenced was T cells isolated from PBMCs. Every receptor here comes from a human donor in good health.

V is TRBV12-5 and J is TRBJ1-4, with 8 bases that match TRBD1. Germline V gene sequence: CDR1 LGHNT, CDR2 FRNRAP. CDR3 length equals 12 residues. V lost 4 bases and J lost 12; bases outside the gene matches: 4. The CDR3 region is CASGSATGELFF. DNA for the CDR3: TGTGCTAGTGGTTCGGCGACAGGGGAACTGTTTTTT.

The chain combines TRBV7-9 with TRBJ2-3; 8 positions agree with TRBD1. Germline CDR1 and CDR2: SEHNR and FQNEAQ (reference sequence). Trimming took 10 bases from V and 5 from J; bases not matched to a gene: 11. This CDR3 spans 14 amino acids. In DNA, the CDR3 is TGTGCCACCCCCTTGGACAGGGTTGAAGATACGCAGTATTTT. Protein product: CATPLDRVEDTQYF.

The chain links TRBV28 to TRBJ2-1; D may be TRBD1 (5 bases). Germline V CDR1 and CDR2: MDHEN, SYDVKM. Trimming shortened V by 2 bases and J by 5 bases, and 13 bases separated the two germline ends. The CDR3 consists of 15 residues. CDR3 coding DNA: TGTGCCAGCAGTTTAAGGGGTACTCCCCACAATGAGCAGTTCTTC. Translation gives CASSLRGTPHNEQFF. Variable domain in full (rest from reference TRBV28 and TRBJ2-1): DVKVTQSSRYLVKRTGEKVFLECVQDMDHENMFWYRQDPGLGLRLIYFSYDVKMKEKGDIPEGYSVSREKKERFSLILESASTNQTSMYLCASSLRGTPHNEQFFGPGTRLTVL.

The rearrangement links TRBV29-1 to TRBJ2-3, with D possibly TRBD2 on 6 matching bases. From germline, CDR1 is SQVTM and CDR2 ANQGSEA. CDR3 size: 16 residues. Trimming pared 0 bases from V and 5 bases from J, leaving 18 bases between. The CDR3 DNA reads TGCAGCGTTGAAGATTGGCCCTCTAGCGCCGGAGATACGCAGTATTTT. Protein sequence: CSVEDWPSSAGDTQYF.

J is TRBJ1-3 and V is TRBV7-8; unclear D gene. The CDR3 runs to 15 residues. The germline CDR1 and CDR2 sequences are SGHVS and FQNEAQ. V dropped 0 bases and J dropped 3 bases, with 9 bases sitting between them. The chain's CDR3 is CASSLAGGSGNTIYF. The CDR3 bases are TGTGCCAGCAGCTTAGCGGGAGGGAGTGGAAACACCATATATTTT.

The V call is TRBV27, the J call TRBJ2-5, with TRBD2 matching over 7 bases. CDR3 size: 15 residues. Germline CDR1 reads MNHEY; CDR2 reads SMNVEV (reference sequence). Trimming at V came to 8 bases and at J to 5 bases, leaving 14 bases not matched to a gene. Here the CDR3 reads CASVSREEFGETQYF. CDR3 nucleotide sequence: TGTGCCAGCGTTTCTCGGGAGGAGTTCGGGGAGACCCAGTACTTC.

J is TRBJ1-1 and V is TRBV30, with D possibly TRBD1 on 5 matching bases. V lost 0 bases and J 0 bases, leaving 17 bases between the germline ends. From germline, CDR1 is GTSNPN and CDR2 SVGIG (reference sequence). The CDR3 consists of 17 residues. DNA of the CDR3: TGTGCCTGGAGTGTACAGGTCGGTTGGGGTATGAACACTGAAGCTTTCTTT. Translated: CAWSVQVGWGMNTEAFF.

V gene TRBV10-1 combines with J gene TRBJ2-1; no reliable D call. Germline values: CDR1 WNHNN, CDR2 SYGVQD (reference sequence). The ends were cut back, 4 bases at V and 8 bases at J, with 15 bases in the middle. The CDR3 runs 14 residues. CDR3 DNA sequence: TGCGCCAGCAGTGCCCGGAGCTACATCGATGAGCAGTTCTTC. Amino acids: CASSARSYIDEQFF.

J is TRBJ2-7 and V is TRBV20-1; no definite D call. This CDR3 is built from 11 residues. Trimming shortened V by 6 bases and J by 2 bases, and 8 bases separated the two germline ends. Per the germline V gene, CDR1 is DFQATT and CDR2 is SNEGSKA (reference sequence). CDR3 DNA sequence: TGCAGTGCCTCGGTCCCCTACGAGCAGTACTTC. This translates into CSASVPYEQYF.

Written as DNA, the CDR3 is TGTGCCAGTAGTGCAGGGTACAATCAGCCCCAGCATTTT. It yields the protein CASSAGYNQPQHF. The chain combines TRBV19 with TRBJ1-5; tentative D call: TRBD1 (5 bases). CDR1 and CDR2 from the germline V gene are LNHDA and SQIVND (reference sequence). The CDR3 has 13 residues. Trimming pared 5 bases from V and 3 bases from J, leaving 8 bases between.

The rearrangement links TRBV21-1 to TRBJ2-3; the table names TRBD2, a call not compared with the DNA. TRBV21-1 is a documented pseudogene. The CDR3 contains 15 residues. The CDR3 loop is CASSKYTRTTDTQYF. The CDR3 DNA is TGTGCCAGCAGCAAATATACGAGAACGACAGATACGCAGTATTTT.

The gene calls are TRBV2 and TRBJ2-7, with 10 bases lining up with TRBD1. The CDR3 contains 15 residues. CDR1 and CDR2 (germline): SNHLY, FYNNEI. V was pared by 6 bases and J by 2 bases, with 7 bases of the junction left unmatched. This CDR3 is CASRESGTGAYEQYF. In nucleotides, the CDR3 is TGTGCCAGCAGGGAATCCGGGACAGGGGCCTACGAGCAGTACTTC.

The rearrangement uses TRBV7-2 and TRBJ2-7; tentatively, D is TRBD1 (5 bases). Germline lookup yields CDR1 SGHTA and CDR2 FQGNSA. Trimming shortened V by 5 bases and J by 6 bases, and 11 bases separated the two germline ends. The length of the CDR3 is 12 residues. CDR3: CASSPQGGEQYF. For the CDR3, the DNA is TGTGCCAGCAGCCCGCAGGGCGGCGAGCAGTACTTC.

This chain connects TRBV21-1 to TRBJ2-1; the table names TRBD1, a call not compared with the DNA. TRBV21-1 corresponds to a pseudogene. CDR3 length equals 16 residues. The CDR3 here is CASSKVIGQDHNEQFF. The CDR3 DNA is TGTGCCAGCAGCAAAGTGATAGGACAGGACCACAATGAGCAGTTCTTC.

The chain links TRBV28 to TRBJ2-7; TRBD1 aligns across 7 bases. Germline V gene sequence: CDR1 MDHEN, CDR2 SYDVKM. The junction had 5 bases not matched to a gene; V was cut back by 4 bases and J by 2 bases. The CDR3 is made up of 14 amino acids. Here the CDR3 reads CASSSTGNTYEQYF. In DNA form, the CDR3 reads TGTGCCAGCAGTTCGACAGGGAATACCTACGAGCAGTACTTC.

The J gene is TRBJ2-5, the V gene TRBV29-1; perhaps TRBD2 as D (6 bases). The CDR3 has 12 amino acids. The germline CDR1 and CDR2 sequences are SQVTM and ANQGSEA. V was pared by 4 bases and J by 3 bases, with 9 bases between. CDR3 amino acids: CSVVAVEETQYF. DNA of the CDR3: TGCAGCGTTGTAGCGGTCGAAGAGACCCAGTACTTC.

The rearrangement links TRBV6-5 to TRBJ2-5; 9 bases match TRBD1. CDR1 MNHEY and CDR2 SVGAGI come from the germline V gene. This CDR3 has 14 amino acids. The V and J ends lost 2 bases and 3 bases, in that order; junction bases with no gene match: 1. The DNA for the CDR3 is TGTGCCAGCAGTTACGGGGACAGGGAAGAGACCCAGTACTTC. It codes for CASSYGDREETQYF.

This clone occurred once. V is TRBV7-9 and J is TRBJ2-3, with TRBD1 matching over 8 bases. Germline lookup yields CDR1 SEHNR and CDR2 FQNEAQ (reference sequence). The CDR3 extends over 16 amino acids. V lost 2 bases and J lost 4; bases outside the gene matches: 8. DNA for the CDR3: TGTGCCAGCAGCTTAAGGACAGGGTTGGCGTCAGATACGCAGTATTTT. It is translated as CASSLRTGLASDTQYF. Variable domain in full (rest from reference TRBV7-9 and TRBJ2-3): DTGVSQNPRHKITKRGQNVTFRCDPISEHNRLYWYRQTLGQGPEFLTYFQNEAQLEKSRLLSDRFSAERPKGSFSTLEIQRTEQGDSAMYLCASSLRTGLASDTQYFGPGTRLTVL.

The chain joins TRBV4-1 to TRBJ2-1; D uncertain. Germline-derived CDR1 and CDR2 are MGHRA and YSYEKL. The ends were cut back, 0 bases at V and 2 bases at J, with 11 bases in the middle. The CDR3 has 16 amino acids. CDR3 residues: CASSQEMTLTYNEQFF. CDR3 coding DNA: TGCGCCAGCAGCCAAGAGATGACATTAACCTACAATGAGCAGTTCTTC.

This chain links TRBV5-4 with TRBJ1-1; D is unclear. Trimming left V 0 bases short and J 7 bases short, with 7 bases between. Germline CDR1 and CDR2: SGHNT and YYREEE (reference sequence). This CDR3 region has 12 residues. In DNA, the CDR3 is TGTGCCAGCAGCTTGGCCCCGTTTGAAGCTTTCTTT. This encodes CASSLAPFEAFF.

The chain couples TRBV6-1 to TRBJ2-5, with 14 bases identical to TRBD2. CDR1 and CDR2 (germline): MNHNS, SASEGT. The junction had 2 bases not matched to a gene; V was cut back by 0 bases and J by 5 bases. The length of the CDR3 is 16 residues. The CDR3 bases are TGTGCCAGCAGTGAAGCGTGGACTAGCGGGAGGGAGACCCAGTACTTC. Its protein product is CASSEAWTSGRETQYF.

V gene TRBV15 combines with J gene TRBJ2-7; D is perhaps TRBD2 (5 bases). From germline, CDR1 is LNHNV and CDR2 YYDKDF (reference sequence). This CDR3 comprises 13 residues. V lost 4 bases to trimming and J lost 3 bases, with 10 bases between them. The CDR3: CATSTGRGYEQYF. CDR3 bases: TGTGCCACCAGCACGGGGAGAGGCTACGAGCAGTACTTC.

The chain has TRBV6-5 and TRBJ1-1, with D possibly matching TRBD1 (5 bases). This CDR3 comprises 15 residues. Per the germline V gene, CDR1 is MNHEY and CDR2 is SVGAGI. Trimming left V 0 bases short and J 0 bases short, with 8 bases between. The CDR3 sequence: CASSYSLTVNTEAFF. CDR3 DNA: TGTGCCAGCAGTTACTCGTTGACAGTGAACACTGAAGCTTTCTTT.

The V call is TRBV4-3, the J call TRBJ2-3, with D perhaps matching TRBD1 (6 bases). The germline V gene encodes CDR1 LGHNA and CDR2 YSLEER. Trimming took 4 bases from V and 4 from J, leaving 12 bases between them. CDR3 length: 14 residues. The CDR3 sequence: CASSRQVEADTQYF. The CDR3 nucleotides read TGCGCCAGCAGCCGACAGGTGGAAGCAGATACGCAGTATTTT.

The V gene is TRBV7-8, the J gene TRBJ2-7; 14 positions match TRBD2. The CDR3 loop spans 14 amino acids. V shed 7 bases, J shed 6 bases, and the junction held 5 bases outside the gene matches. The V gene's germline CDR1 is SGHVS and CDR2 FQNEAQ. CDR3 DNA sequence: TGTGCCAGCACTGGACTAGCGGGAGGACTCGAGCAGTACTTC. It translates to CASTGLAGGLEQYF.

The chain couples TRBV15 to TRBJ1-1; TRBD1 is a possible D gene (5 bases). With 0 bases removed from V and 5 bases from J, the gap between germline ends came to 10 bases. CDR1 is LNHNV, CDR2 YYDKDF, per germline (reference sequence). The CDR3 totals 14 residues. CDR3 residues: CATSREGGRTEAFF. For the CDR3, the DNA is TGTGCCACCAGCAGAGAGGGGGGGAGGACTGAAGCTTTCTTT.

The chain has TRBV2 and TRBJ1-2; 9 nucleotides line up with TRBD1. V lost 8 bases, J lost 10 bases, and 8 bases stayed unmatched. CDR1 is SNHLY, CDR2 FYNNEI, per germline. The CDR3 is made up of 12 amino acids. CDR3 sequence reads: CASWTGDRVYTF. In DNA, the CDR3 is TGTGCCAGCTGGACAGGGGATCGCGTCTACACCTTC.